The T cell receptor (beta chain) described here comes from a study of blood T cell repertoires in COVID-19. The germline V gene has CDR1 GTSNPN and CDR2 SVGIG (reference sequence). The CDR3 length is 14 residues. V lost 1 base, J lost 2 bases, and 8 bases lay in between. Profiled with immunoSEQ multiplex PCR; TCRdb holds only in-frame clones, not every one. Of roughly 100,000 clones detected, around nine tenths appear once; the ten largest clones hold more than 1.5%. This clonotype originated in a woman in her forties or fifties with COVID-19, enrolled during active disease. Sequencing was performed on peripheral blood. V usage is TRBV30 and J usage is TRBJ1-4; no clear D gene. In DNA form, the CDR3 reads TGTGCCTGGAGTGCCAGGTCGACTAATGAAAAACTGTTTTTT. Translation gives CAWSARSTNEKLFF.